These T cell receptor beta chains were read from a single sample in a study of CD8+ T cells in alopecia areata. Data came from immunoSEQ multiplex PCR; TCRdb stores just in-frame clones and leaves some out. In the table there are about 150,000 clones, 45% to 60% of which are singletons. The source material was CD8+ T cells sorted from blood, sampled at week 4, from a patient treated with tofacitinib. The receptors shown here come from a human donor with alopecia areata. Each CDR3 is given with its conserved first and last residue. The D gene is left open where the match is weak. Clone size is given for some rows only: seen once, a few or many times, or a class if the clone is expanded.

j_call: TRBJ2-1
v_call: TRBV2
d_call: TRBD1
clone_size: NA
cdr3_nt: TGTGCCAGCAGTGAAGTGGACAGGGGGCCCGGTGAGCAGTTCTTC
cdr3_aa: CASSEVDRGPGEQFF

j_call: TRBJ1-1
v_call: TRBV30
d_call: NA
clone_size: few
cdr3_nt: TGTGCCTGGGAGAGACTGACAGGAAGGGCTGAAGCTTTCTTT
cdr3_aa: CAWERLTGRAEAFF

j_call: TRBJ2-1
v_call: TRBV30
d_call: NA
clone_size: NA
cdr3_nt: TGTGCCTGGAGTTTCAGCACTGAGCAGTTCTTC
cdr3_aa: CAWSFSTEQFF

j_call: TRBJ2-3
v_call: TRBV29-1
d_call: TRBD2
clone_size: NA
cdr3_nt: TGCAGCGTTGAAGAGGACAGCGGGGGGGCCTTCACAGATACGCAGTATTTT
cdr3_aa: CSVEEDSGGAFTDTQYF

j_call: TRBJ2-7
v_call: TRBV5-6
d_call: NA
clone_size: NA
cdr3_nt: TGTGCCAGCAGGGGGGACCCGGGCGAGCAGTACTTC
cdr3_aa: CASRGDPGEQYF

j_call: TRBJ2-6
v_call: TRBV13
d_call: NA
clone_size: NA
cdr3_nt: TGTGCCAGCAGCTCTCAGGGACTTGGGGCCAACGTCCTGACTTTC
cdr3_aa: CASSSQGLGANVLTF

j_call: TRBJ2-2
v_call: TRBV5-1
d_call: TRBD2
clone_size: NA
cdr3_nt: TGCGCCAGCAACGAGCGGGACCCAGACCCCACCGGGGAGCTGTTTTTT
cdr3_aa: CASNERDPDPTGELFF

j_call: TRBJ1-6
v_call: TRBV30
d_call: NA
clone_size: NA
cdr3_nt: TGTGCCTGGAGTGTTGACAGAAATTCACCCCTCCACTTT
cdr3_aa: CAWSVDRNSPLHF

j_call: TRBJ2-2
v_call: TRBV6-6
d_call: NA
clone_size: few
cdr3_nt: TGTGCCAGCAGCGCGTCCAGAAACACCGGGGAGCTGTTTTTT
cdr3_aa: CASSASRNTGELFF

j_call: TRBJ2-1
v_call: TRBV7-2
d_call: NA
clone_size: NA
cdr3_nt: TGTGCCAGCAGCAGTTCCTGGAATGAGCAGTTCTTC
cdr3_aa: CASSSSWNEQFF

j_call: TRBJ1-2
v_call: TRBV15
d_call: NA
clone_size: few
cdr3_nt: TGTGCCACCAGCAGAGATCAGGGCCCCCAGGATGGGAACTATGGCTACACCTTC
cdr3_aa: CATSRDQGPQDGNYGYTF

j_call: TRBJ2-2
v_call: TRBV5-6
d_call: TRBD2
clone_size: NA
cdr3_nt: TGTGCCAGCAGCTTGATCCAGCGGGGGAACACCGGGGAGCTGTTTTTT
cdr3_aa: CASSLIQRGNTGELFF

j_call: TRBJ2-5
v_call: TRBV7-3
d_call: NA
clone_size: NA
cdr3_nt: TGTGCCAGCAGCCTCCTAGTGGGGTCCGGGACCCAGTACTTC
cdr3_aa: CASSLLVGSGTQYF

j_call: TRBJ2-3
v_call: TRBV7-8
d_call: TRBD2
clone_size: many
cdr3_nt: TGTGCCAGCAGCCCTCAGCGGGGGGGCACAGATACGCAGTATTTT
cdr3_aa: CASSPQRGGTDTQYF

j_call: TRBJ2-1
v_call: TRBV9
d_call: NA
clone_size: NA
cdr3_nt: TGTGCCAGCAGCCCCGGGGCCTACAATGAGCAGTTCTTC
cdr3_aa: CASSPGAYNEQFF

j_call: TRBJ2-5
v_call: TRBV4-1
d_call: NA
clone_size: NA
cdr3_nt: TGCGCCAGCAGCCAAGATATGGAAGAGACCCAGTACTTC
cdr3_aa: CASSQDMEETQYF

j_call: TRBJ1-6
v_call: TRBV13
d_call: NA
clone_size: NA
cdr3_nt: TGTGCCAGCAGCTTAGTAGGGTGGGAGGATTCACCCCTCCACTTT
cdr3_aa: CASSLVGWEDSPLHF

j_call: TRBJ2-7
v_call: TRBV6-5
d_call: TRBD1
clone_size: NA
cdr3_nt: TGTGCCAGCAGTTACCGGGACAGGGCCTACGAGCAGTACTTC
cdr3_aa: CASSYRDRAYEQYF

j_call: TRBJ2-4
v_call: TRBV2
d_call: TRBD2
clone_size: NA
cdr3_nt: TGTGCCGGAGCCCGAGGGACTAGCGGGCCACTAGCCAAAAACATTCAGTACTTC
cdr3_aa: CAGARGTSGPLAKNIQYF

j_call: TRBJ1-5
v_call: TRBV9
d_call: NA
clone_size: few
cdr3_nt: TGTGCCAGCAGCGTAGTAGAGGGTCAGCCCCAGCATTTT
cdr3_aa: CASSVVEGQPQHF